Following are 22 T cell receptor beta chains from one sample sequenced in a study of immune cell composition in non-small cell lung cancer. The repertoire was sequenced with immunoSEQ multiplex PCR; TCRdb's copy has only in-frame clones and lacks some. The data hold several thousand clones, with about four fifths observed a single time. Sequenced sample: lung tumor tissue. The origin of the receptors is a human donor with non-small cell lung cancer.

CDR3 residues: CASSPEGRVLGNTIYF. CDR3 DNA sequence: TGTGCCAGTAGTCCCGAGGGTAGGGTCCTCGGAAACACCATATATTTT. The V gene is TRBV19, the J gene TRBJ1-3; D call uncertain. This CDR3 contains 16 residues. Between the trimmed V and J ends, which lost 5 bases and 4 bases, there was a span of 18 bases. CDR1 is LNHDA and CDR2 is SQIVND in the germline V gene (reference sequence). Together with reference TRBV19 and TRBJ1-3, the CDR3 gives the full variable domain: DGGITQSPKYLFRKEGQNVTLSCEQNLNHDAMYWYRQDPGQGLRLIYYSQIVNDFQKGDIAEGYSVSREKKESFPLTVTSAQKNPTAFYLCASSPEGRVLGNTIYFGEGSWLTVV.

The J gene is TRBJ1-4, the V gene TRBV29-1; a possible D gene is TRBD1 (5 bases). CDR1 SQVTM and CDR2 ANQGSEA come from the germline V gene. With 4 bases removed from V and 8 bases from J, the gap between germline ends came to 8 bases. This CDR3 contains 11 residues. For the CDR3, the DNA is TGCAGCGTTGGGACATCGGAAAAACTGTTTTTT. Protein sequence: CSVGTSEKLFF.

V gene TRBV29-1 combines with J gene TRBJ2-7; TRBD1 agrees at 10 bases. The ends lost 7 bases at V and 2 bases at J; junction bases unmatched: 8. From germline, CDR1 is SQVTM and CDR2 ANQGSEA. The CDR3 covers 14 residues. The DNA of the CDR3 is TGCAGCGCAGCGACAGGGGGCGTCCCCTACGAGCAGTACTTC. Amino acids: CSAATGGVPYEQYF.

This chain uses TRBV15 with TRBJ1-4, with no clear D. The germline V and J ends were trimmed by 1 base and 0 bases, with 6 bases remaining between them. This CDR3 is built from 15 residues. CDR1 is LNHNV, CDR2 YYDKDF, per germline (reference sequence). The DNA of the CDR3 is TGTGCCACCAGCAGAGTCGGGGCAACTAATGAAAAACTGTTTTTT. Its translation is CATSRVGATNEKLFF.

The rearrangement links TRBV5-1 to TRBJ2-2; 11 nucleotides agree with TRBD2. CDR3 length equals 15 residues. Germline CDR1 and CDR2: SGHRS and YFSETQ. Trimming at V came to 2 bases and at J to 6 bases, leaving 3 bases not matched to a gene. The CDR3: CASSLTSGSPGELFF. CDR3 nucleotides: TGCGCCAGCAGCTTAACTAGCGGGAGCCCCGGGGAGCTGTTTTTT.

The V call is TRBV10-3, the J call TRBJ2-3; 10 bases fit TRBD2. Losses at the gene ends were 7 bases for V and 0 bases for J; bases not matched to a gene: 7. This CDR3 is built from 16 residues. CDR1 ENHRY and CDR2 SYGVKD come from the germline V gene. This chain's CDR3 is CAITPSGGSSTDTQYF. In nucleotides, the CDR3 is TGTGCCATCACCCCTAGCGGGGGTTCTAGCACAGATACGCAGTATTTT.

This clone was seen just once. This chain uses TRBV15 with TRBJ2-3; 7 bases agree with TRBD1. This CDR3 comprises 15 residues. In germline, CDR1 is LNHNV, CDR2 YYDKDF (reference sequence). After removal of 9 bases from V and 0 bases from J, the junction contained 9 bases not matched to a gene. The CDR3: CATAKGALSTDTQYF. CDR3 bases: TGTGCCACGGCGAAGGGGGCCCTTAGCACAGATACGCAGTATTTT.

As DNA, the CDR3 is TGTGCCAGCAGCTTCCCCGGGACTAGCGGGGTAAGGAGCACAGATACGCAGTATTTT. It is translated as CASSFPGTSGVRSTDTQYF. The V gene is TRBV11-2, the J gene TRBJ2-3; TRBD2 matches at 13 bases. The CDR3 sequence is 19 residues long. The trim removed 3 bases at V and 0 bases at J, leaving 9 bases unmatched. CDR1 is SGHAT, CDR2 FQNNGV, per germline.

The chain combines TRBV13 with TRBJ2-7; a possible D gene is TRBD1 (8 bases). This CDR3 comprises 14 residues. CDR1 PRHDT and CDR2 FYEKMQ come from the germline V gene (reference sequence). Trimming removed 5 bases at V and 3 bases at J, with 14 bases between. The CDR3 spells CASSANRGGYEQYF. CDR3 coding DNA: TGTGCCAGCAGCGCAAACAGGGGGGGCTACGAGCAGTACTTC.

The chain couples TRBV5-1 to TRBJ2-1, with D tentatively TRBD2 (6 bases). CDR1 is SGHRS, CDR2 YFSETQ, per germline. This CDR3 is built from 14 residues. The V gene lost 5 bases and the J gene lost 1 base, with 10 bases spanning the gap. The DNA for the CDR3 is TGCGCCAGCAGGGGTAGCGGATCCTACAATGAGCAGTTCTTC. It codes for CASRGSGSYNEQFF.

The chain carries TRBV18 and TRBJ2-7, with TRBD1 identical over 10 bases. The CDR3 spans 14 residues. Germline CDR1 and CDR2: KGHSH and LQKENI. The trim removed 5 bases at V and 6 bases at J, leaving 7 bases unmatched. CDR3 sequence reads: CASSSDRGVVEQYF. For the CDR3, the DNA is TGTGCCAGCTCATCGGACAGGGGGGTCGTCGAGCAGTACTTC.

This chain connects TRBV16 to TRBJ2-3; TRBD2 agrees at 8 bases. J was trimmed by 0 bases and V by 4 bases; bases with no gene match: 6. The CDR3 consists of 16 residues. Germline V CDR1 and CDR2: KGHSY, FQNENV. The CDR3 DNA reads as TGTGCCAGCAGCCCAAGAGGCGGGGGGAGCACAGATACGCAGTATTTT. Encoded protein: CASSPRGGGSTDTQYF.

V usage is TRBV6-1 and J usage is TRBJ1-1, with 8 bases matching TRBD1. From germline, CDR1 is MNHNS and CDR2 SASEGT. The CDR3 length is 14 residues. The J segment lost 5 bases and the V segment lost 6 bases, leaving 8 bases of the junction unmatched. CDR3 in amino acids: CASSADRGDTEAFF. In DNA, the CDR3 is TGTGCCAGCAGCGCAGACAGGGGAGATACTGAAGCTTTCTTT.

CDR3 residues: CASSEAPPANIQYF. DNA of the CDR3: TGTGCCAGCAGCGAAGCGCCTCCGGCCAACATTCAGTACTTC. The rearrangement joins TRBV7-9 to TRBJ2-4; D is ambiguous. There are 14 residues in the CDR3. Germline assignment: CDR1 SEHNR and CDR2 FQNEAQ (reference sequence). V shed 5 bases and J shed 7 bases, with 15 bases lying between them.

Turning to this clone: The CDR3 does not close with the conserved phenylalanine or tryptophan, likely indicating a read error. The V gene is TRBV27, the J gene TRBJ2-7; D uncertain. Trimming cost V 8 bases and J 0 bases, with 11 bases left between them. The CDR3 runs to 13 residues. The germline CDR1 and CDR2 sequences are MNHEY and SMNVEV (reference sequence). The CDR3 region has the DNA TGTGCCAGCGGTCAGGCAGTCTCCTACGAGCAGTACTTA. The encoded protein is CASGQAVSYEQYL.

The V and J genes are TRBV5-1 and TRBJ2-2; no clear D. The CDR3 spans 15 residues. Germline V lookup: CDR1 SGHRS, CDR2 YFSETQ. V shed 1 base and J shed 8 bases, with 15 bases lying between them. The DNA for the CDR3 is TGCGCCAGCAGCTTGAACCAACCCTCACGGGGGGAGCTGTTTTTT. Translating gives CASSLNQPSRGELFF. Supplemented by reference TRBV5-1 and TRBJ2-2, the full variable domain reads KAGVTQTPRYLIKTRGQQVTLSCSPISGHRSVSWYQQTPGQGLQFLFEYFSETQRNKGNFPGRFSGRQFSNSRSEMNVSTLELGDSALYLCASSLNQPSRGELFFGEGSRLTVL.

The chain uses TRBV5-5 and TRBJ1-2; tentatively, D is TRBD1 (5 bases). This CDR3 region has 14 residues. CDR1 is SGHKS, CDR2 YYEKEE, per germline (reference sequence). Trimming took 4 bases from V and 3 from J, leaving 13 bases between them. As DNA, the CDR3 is TGTGCCAGCAGCCCTGGGGCAGATTACTATGGCTACACCTTC. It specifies CASSPGADYYGYTF. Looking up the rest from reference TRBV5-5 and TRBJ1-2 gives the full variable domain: DAGVTQSPTHLIKTRGQQVTLRCSPISGHKSVSWYQQVLGQGPQFIFQYYEKEERGRGNFPDRFSARQFPNYSSELNVNALLLGDSALYLCASSPGADYYGYTFGSGTRLTVV.

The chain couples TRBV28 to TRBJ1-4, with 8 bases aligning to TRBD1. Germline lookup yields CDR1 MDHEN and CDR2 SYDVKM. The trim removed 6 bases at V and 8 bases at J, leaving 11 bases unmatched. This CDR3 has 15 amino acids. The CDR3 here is CASSLGGTGGEKLFF. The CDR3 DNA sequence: TGTGCCAGCAGCTTAGGGGGGACAGGAGGGGAAAAACTGTTTTTT.

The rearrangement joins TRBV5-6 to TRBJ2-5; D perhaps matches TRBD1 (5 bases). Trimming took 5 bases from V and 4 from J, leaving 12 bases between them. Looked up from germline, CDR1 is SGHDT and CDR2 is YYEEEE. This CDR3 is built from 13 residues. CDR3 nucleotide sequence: TGTGCCAGCAGTGCTCAGGGTTCAGAGACCCAGTACTTC. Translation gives CASSAQGSETQYF.

The CDR3 is CASRKNREPYNEQFF. Written as DNA, the CDR3 is TGTGCCAGCAGAAAAAACAGGGAGCCCTACAATGAGCAGTTCTTC. The rearrangement uses TRBV6-1 and TRBJ2-1; D is possibly TRBD1 (6 bases). Germline V gene lookup returns CDR1 MNHNS and CDR2 SASEGT. The CDR3 consists of 15 residues. V lost 6 bases and J lost 2, with 14 bases in between.

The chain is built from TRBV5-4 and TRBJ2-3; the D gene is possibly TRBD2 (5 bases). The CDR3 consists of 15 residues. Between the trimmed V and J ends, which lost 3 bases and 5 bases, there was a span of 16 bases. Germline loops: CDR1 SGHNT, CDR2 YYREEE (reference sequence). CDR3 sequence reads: CASSSPTGRGDTQYF. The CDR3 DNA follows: TGTGCCAGCAGCTCGCCCACTGGCCGGGGAGATACGCAGTATTTT.

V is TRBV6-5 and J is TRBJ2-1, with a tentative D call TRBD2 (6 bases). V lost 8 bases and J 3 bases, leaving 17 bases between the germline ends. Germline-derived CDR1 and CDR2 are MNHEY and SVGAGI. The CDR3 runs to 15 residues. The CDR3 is CASGRVSGGYNEQFF. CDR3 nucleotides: TGTGCCAGCGGAAGAGTTAGCGGTGGCTACAATGAGCAGTTCTTC.